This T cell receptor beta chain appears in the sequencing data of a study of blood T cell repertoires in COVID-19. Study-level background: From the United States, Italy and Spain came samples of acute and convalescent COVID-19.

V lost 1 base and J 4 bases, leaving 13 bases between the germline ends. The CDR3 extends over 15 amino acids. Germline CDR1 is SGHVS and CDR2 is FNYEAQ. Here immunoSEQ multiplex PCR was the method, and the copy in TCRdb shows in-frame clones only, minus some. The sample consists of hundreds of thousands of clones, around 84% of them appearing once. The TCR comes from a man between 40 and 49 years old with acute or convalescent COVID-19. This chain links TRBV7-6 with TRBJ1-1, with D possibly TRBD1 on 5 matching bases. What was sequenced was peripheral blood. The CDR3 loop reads CASSLGGRVTTEAFF. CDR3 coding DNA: TGTGCCAGCAGCTTAGGTGGCAGGGTCACCACTGAAGCTTTCTTT.